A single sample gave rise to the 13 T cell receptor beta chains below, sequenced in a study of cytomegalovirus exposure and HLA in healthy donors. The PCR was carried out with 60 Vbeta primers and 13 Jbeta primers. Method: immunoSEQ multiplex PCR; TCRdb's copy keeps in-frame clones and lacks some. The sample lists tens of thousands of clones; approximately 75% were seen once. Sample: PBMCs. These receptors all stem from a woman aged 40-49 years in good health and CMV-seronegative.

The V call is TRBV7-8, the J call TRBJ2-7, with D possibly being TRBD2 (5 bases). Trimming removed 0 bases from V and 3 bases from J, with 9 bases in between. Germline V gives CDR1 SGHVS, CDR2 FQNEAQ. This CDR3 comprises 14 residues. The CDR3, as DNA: TGTGCCAGCAGCTTAGCGGTGGGAGACTACGAGCAGTACTTC. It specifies CASSLAVGDYEQYF.

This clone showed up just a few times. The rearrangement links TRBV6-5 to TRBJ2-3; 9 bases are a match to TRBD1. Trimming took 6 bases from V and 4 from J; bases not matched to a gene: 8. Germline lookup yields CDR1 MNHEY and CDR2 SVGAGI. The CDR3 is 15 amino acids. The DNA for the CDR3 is TGTGCCAGCAGCCCTGGGACAGGGTGGGCAGATACGCAGTATTTT. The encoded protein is CASSPGTGWADTQYF.

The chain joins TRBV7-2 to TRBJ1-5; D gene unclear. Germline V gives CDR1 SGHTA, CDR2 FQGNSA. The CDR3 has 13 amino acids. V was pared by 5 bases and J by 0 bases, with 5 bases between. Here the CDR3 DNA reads TGTGCCAGCAGCCCAAATAGCAATCAGCCCCAGCATTTT. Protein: CASSPNSNQPQHF.

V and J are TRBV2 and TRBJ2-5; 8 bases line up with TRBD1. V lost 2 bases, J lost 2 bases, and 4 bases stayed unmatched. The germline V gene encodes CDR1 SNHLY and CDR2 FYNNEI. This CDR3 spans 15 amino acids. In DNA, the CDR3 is TGTGCCAGCAGTGAACAGGGGGCCCCGCAAGAGACCCAGTACTTC. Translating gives CASSEQGAPQETQYF.

CDR3 sequence: CASSQVPEYEQYF. The CDR3 nucleotides are TGTGCCAGCAGCCAAGTTCCAGAATACGAGCAGTACTTC. The chain carries TRBV14 and TRBJ2-7, with D hard to call. V was shortened by 1 base and J by 4 bases, with 8 bases between the two germline ends. Germline assignment: CDR1 SGHDN and CDR2 FVKESK. The CDR3 consists of 13 residues.

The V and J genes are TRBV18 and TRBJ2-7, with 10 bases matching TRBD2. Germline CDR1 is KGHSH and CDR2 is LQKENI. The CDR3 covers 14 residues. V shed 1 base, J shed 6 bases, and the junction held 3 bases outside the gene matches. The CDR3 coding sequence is TGTGCCAGCTCACCACTAGCGGGGGGCGGCGAGCAGTACTTC. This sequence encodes CASSPLAGGGEQYF.

For the CDR3, the DNA is TGTGCCAGCAGCCGAGGGGGCGGTGGGGATGGCTACACCTTC. Translating gives CASSRGGGGDGYTF. The J gene is TRBJ1-2, the V gene TRBV7-3; 7 nucleotides match TRBD1. Unmatched junction bases numbered 9, after V lost 5 bases and J lost 6 bases. The CDR3 spans 14 residues. Germline CDR1 SGHTA, CDR2 FQGTGA. Variable domain in full (rest from reference TRBV7-3 and TRBJ1-2): GAGVSQTPSNKVTEKGKYVELRCDPISGHTALYWYRQSLGQGPEFLIYFQGTGAADDSGLPNDRFFAVRPEGSVSTLKIQRTERGDSAVYLCASSRGGGGDGYTFGSGTRLTVV.

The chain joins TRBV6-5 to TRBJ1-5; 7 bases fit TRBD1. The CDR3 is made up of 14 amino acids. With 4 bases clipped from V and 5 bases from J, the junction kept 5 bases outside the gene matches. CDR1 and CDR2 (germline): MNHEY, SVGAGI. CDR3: CASSSRTGDQPQHF. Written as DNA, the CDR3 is TGTGCCAGCAGTTCCCGGACAGGAGATCAGCCCCAGCATTTT.

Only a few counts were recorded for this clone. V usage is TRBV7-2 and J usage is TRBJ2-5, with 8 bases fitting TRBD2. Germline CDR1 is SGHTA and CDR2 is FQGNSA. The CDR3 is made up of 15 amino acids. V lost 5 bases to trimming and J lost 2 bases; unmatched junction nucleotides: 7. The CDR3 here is CASSPNGGAQETQYF. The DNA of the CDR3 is TGTGCCAGCAGCCCTAACGGGGGGGCGCAAGAGACCCAGTACTTC.

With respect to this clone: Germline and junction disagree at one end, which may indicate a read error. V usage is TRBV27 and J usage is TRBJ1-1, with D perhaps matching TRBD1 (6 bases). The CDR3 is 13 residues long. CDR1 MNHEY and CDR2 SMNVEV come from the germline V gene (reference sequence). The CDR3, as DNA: TGTGCCAGCAGTTTTGGTGGGGACACTGAAGCCTTCTTT. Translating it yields CASSFGGDTEAFF.

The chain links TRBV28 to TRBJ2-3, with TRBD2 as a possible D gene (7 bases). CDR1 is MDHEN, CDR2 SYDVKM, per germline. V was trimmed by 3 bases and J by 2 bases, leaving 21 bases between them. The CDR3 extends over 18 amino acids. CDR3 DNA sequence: TGTGCCAGCAGTTTGTGCGTGGGTGAAGCGGGACACACAGATACGCAGTATTTT. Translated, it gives CASSLCVGEAGHTDTQYF.

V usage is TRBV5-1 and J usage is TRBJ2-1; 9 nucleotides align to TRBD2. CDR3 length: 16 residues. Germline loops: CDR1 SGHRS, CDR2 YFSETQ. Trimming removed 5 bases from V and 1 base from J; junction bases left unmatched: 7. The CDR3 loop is CASSGSSGGSYNEQFF. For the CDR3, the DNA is TGCGCCAGCAGTGGGTCGAGCGGGGGGTCCTACAATGAGCAGTTCTTC.

Written as DNA, the CDR3 is TGTGCCAGCAGGGGACTAGCGGGAGAGGTAGATACGCAGTATTTT. Translating gives CASRGLAGEVDTQYF. V usage is TRBV25-1 and J usage is TRBJ2-3, with 14 bases fitting TRBD2. The CDR3 covers 15 residues. The V gene's germline CDR1 is MGHDK and CDR2 SYGVNS. The V gene end was trimmed by 6 bases and the J gene end by 5 bases; junction bases not matched to a gene: 4.